The clone carrying this T cell receptor beta chain was observed a handful of times. Its specificity is not known. Sequenced with the Oncomine TCR Beta short-read assay was DNA taken from cultured CD4+ T cells. In TCRdb, the PCR reads were re-called with MiXCR into one record per CDR3 protein. The sample lists over 11,000 distinct CDR3 sequences; 33% were seen once. Treatment reported: roughly ten-day PBMC culture with coronavirus spike peptide pools or control peptides (ViraFEST assay). Peptide pool stimulation in ViraFEST expanded antigen-specific T cells, whose TCRs were then sequenced. This specimen comes from a study of vaccination and CD4 T cells after COVID-19. Study-level information: Investigators stimulated cells with overlapping spike peptides drawn from SARS-CoV-2, HCoV-NL63, HCoV-OC43 and HCoV-229E.

The length of the CDR3 is 14 residues. V was pared by 1 base and J by 6 bases, with 9 bases between. Per the germline V gene, CDR1 is MNHEY and CDR2 is SVGAGI. The V gene is TRBV6-5, the J gene TRBJ2-2; weak D call: TRBD2 (5 bases). This TCR was sampled from a human donor who had recovered from COVID-19. Material: CD4+ T cells from blood, cultured in vitro, obtained after SARS-CoV-2 vaccination. This CDR3 reads CASSYLAEAGELFF. In DNA, the CDR3 is TGTGCCAGCAGTTACTTGGCGGAGGCCGGGGAGCTGTTTTTT.